Here is one T cell receptor (beta chain) with its context. Its antigen remains unknown. The data belong to a study of blood T cells in healthy people across ages. Overall study results and limits: Long-lived donors exceeded aged donors in naive CD4+ cells and diversity. Diversity of TCR beta per million T cells declined in a roughly linear way with age. Expanded clonotype shifts may have been confounded, as the donors had an unknown CMV status.

PCR was performed a second time for about 7 to 12 cycles using a sample-barcoded 5' primer and a J-beta primer mix. TCRdb itself ran the 5' RACE reads through MiXCR, one entry per CDR3 protein. The sample lists roughly 730,000 distinct CDR3 sequences, more than 50% occurring once. The CDR3 has 16 amino acids. V lost 3 bases, J lost 0 bases, and 13 bases lay in between. CDR1 is SGDLS, CDR2 YYNGEE, per germline. The sequence was obtained from a man in his forties or fifties in good health. The chain has TRBV9 and TRBJ1-3, with D hard to call. The sample consisted of blood. CDR3 in amino acids: CASSGPQKVSGNTIYF. The CDR3, as DNA: TGTGCCAGCAGCGGGCCTCAGAAAGTCTCTGGAAACACCATATATTTT.